The next 15 T cell receptor beta chains were all read from a single sample in a study of blood T cell repertoires in COVID-19 (dated by TCRdb to the early 2020s). Receptor amplification or capture employed the immunoSEQ multiplex PCR assay. TCRdb holds this immuneACCESS table with in-frame rearrangements only. Some clones are missing; in checked studies, unresolved V genes explain under half, and the rest has no known cause. Recorded for this sample are approximately 220,000 clones; just under 85% of them occurred a single time. 1.3% of the sample belongs to the ten largest clones. The sample comprised PBMCs or T cells enriched from blood (not recorded which). The receptors were gathered from a woman aged 40 to 49 with acute COVID-19.

The rearrangement links TRBV6-6 to TRBJ1-1, with unresolved D. Germline CDR1 MNHNY, CDR2 SVGAGI (reference sequence). V was pared by 5 bases and J by 1 base, with 11 bases between. The CDR3 totals 14 residues. The CDR3 nucleotides are TGTGCCAGCAGTCCCGAGTCGGGGAACACTGAAGCTTTCTTT. Its protein is CASSPESGNTEAFF.

V usage is TRBV24-1 and J usage is TRBJ1-2; TRBD1 matches 8 bases. J lost 10 bases, V lost 10 bases, and 13 bases had no gene match. From germline, CDR1 is KGHDR and CDR2 SFDVKD. The CDR3 contains 13 residues. The CDR3 nucleotides read TGTGCCACGGACGAGCGGACAGGGTTTGACTACACCTTC. Its translation is CATDERTGFDYTF.

This clone was counted only a few times. The rearrangement uses TRBV19 and TRBJ2-3; 10 bases match TRBD2. Germline CDR1 reads LNHDA; CDR2 reads SQIVND (reference sequence). J lost 5 bases, V lost 10 bases, and 12 bases had no gene match. The CDR3 is 15 residues long. The CDR3 reads CATQFSAGGQDTQYF. Here the CDR3 DNA reads TGTGCCACCCAATTCTCAGCGGGGGGGCAAGATACGCAGTATTTT. The variable domain in full, completed from reference TRBV19 and TRBJ2-3, reads DGGITQSPKYLFRKEGQNVTLSCEQNLNHDAMYWYRQDPGQGLRLIYYSQIVNDFQKGDIAEGYSVSREKKESFPLTVTSAQKNPTAFYLCATQFSAGGQDTQYFGPGTRLTVL.

With regard to this clone: In the same sample, other DNA sequences code for this CDR3. The chain employs TRBV20-1 and TRBJ2-7; 7 positions agree with TRBD1. Germline V lookup: CDR1 DFQATT, CDR2 SNEGSKA (reference sequence). The J segment lost 4 bases and the V segment lost 3 bases, leaving 0 bases of the junction unmatched. The CDR3 is made up of 11 amino acids. The chain's CDR3 is CSASRGYEQYF. CDR3 sequence (DNA): TGCAGTGCTAGCAGGGGGTACGAGCAGTACTTC.

The chain has TRBV6-1 and TRBJ2-5; 7 bases map to TRBD1. CDR3 length: 14 amino acids. Trimming at V came to 3 bases and at J to 5 bases, leaving 6 bases not matched to a gene. Germline V gene sequence: CDR1 MNHNS, CDR2 SASEGT. DNA of the CDR3: TGTGCCAGCAGTGATGACAGGGAATACGAGACCCAGTACTTC. Translation gives CASSDDREYETQYF.

This rearrangement joins TRBV7-9 to TRBJ2-2; 14 bases are shared with TRBD2. V lost 8 bases to trimming and J lost 5 bases; unmatched junction nucleotides: 10. Germline V gives CDR1 SEHNR, CDR2 FQNEAQ (reference sequence). The CDR3 length is 17 residues. In DNA, the CDR3 is TGTGCCAGCCGGGGTAACGGACTAGCGGGAGGAACCGGGGAGCTGTTTTTT. Translating it yields CASRGNGLAGGTGELFF.

The rearrangement joins TRBV28 to TRBJ1-2, with 9 bases lining up with TRBD1. Germline V CDR1 and CDR2: MDHEN, SYDVKM. CDR3 length: 14 residues. Trimming cost V 4 bases and J 8 bases; bases outside gene matches: 8. CDR3 region: CASSSPGTGWGYTF. DNA for the CDR3: TGTGCCAGCAGTTCCCCTGGGACAGGGTGGGGCTACACCTTC.

This sequence joins TRBV10-3 and TRBJ2-7; D is unresolved. This CDR3 is built from 11 residues. Germline CDR1 reads ENHRY; CDR2 reads SYGVKD. V was shortened by 0 bases and J by 5 bases, with 2 bases between the two germline ends. As DNA, the CDR3 is TGTGCCATCAGTGAGTCTAACGAGCAGTACTTC. This gives the protein CAISESNEQYF.

This rearrangement joins TRBV5-6 to TRBJ1-6; no clear D gene. Germline V lookup: CDR1 SGHDT, CDR2 YYEEEE. V was shortened by 0 bases and J by 2 bases, with 3 bases between the two germline ends. This CDR3 comprises 14 residues. The CDR3 bases are TGTGCCAGCAGCTTGGCCGCCTATAATTCACCCCTCCACTTT. Translation: CASSLAAYNSPLHF.

The V gene is TRBV28, the J gene TRBJ2-7; 9 nucleotides match TRBD1. V lost 5 bases to trimming and J lost 4 bases; unmatched junction nucleotides: 6. CDR1 and CDR2 from the germline V gene are MDHEN and SYDVKM. The CDR3 spans 14 residues. DNA for the CDR3: TGTGCCAGCAGTCGGACAGGGGCGAAGTACGAGCAGTACTTC. Its translation is CASSRTGAKYEQYF.

The chain uses TRBV7-2 and TRBJ1-4; D is ambiguous. The CDR3 is made up of 14 amino acids. V lost 2 bases and J 2 bases, leaving 6 bases between the germline ends. Germline V gene lookup returns CDR1 SGHTA and CDR2 FQGNSA. The CDR3 DNA reads as TGTGCCAGCAGCTTAAGGCGGACTAATGAAAAACTGTTTTTT. It codes for CASSLRRTNEKLFF. Full variable domain (remainder filled in from reference TRBV7-2 and TRBJ1-4): GAGVSQSPSNKVTEKGKDVELRCDPISGHTALYWYRQSLGQGLEFLIYFQGNSAPDKSGLPSDRFSAERTGGSVSTLTIQRTQQEDSAVYLCASSLRRTNEKLFFGSGTQLSVL.

This clone occurred once. The same CDR3 is also encoded by other DNA sequences in this sample. The chain links TRBV7-9 to TRBJ1-5; D might be TRBD1 (6 bases). Trimming took 5 bases from V and 0 from J, leaving 11 bases between them. CDR1 is SEHNR and CDR2 is FQNEAQ in the germline V gene (reference sequence). This CDR3 contains 15 residues. The CDR3 DNA is TGTGCCAGCAGCCCGGACAGAGATAGCAATCAGCCCCAGCATTTT. It specifies CASSPDRDSNQPQHF.

V usage is TRBV6-5 and J usage is TRBJ1-4; 7 bases match TRBD1. The CDR3 contains 14 residues. In germline, CDR1 is MNHEY, CDR2 SVGAGI. Losses at the gene ends were 6 bases for V and 8 bases for J; bases not matched to a gene: 9. The CDR3, as DNA: TGTGCCAGCAGCGACAGGGAAGGAAAAGAAAAACTGTTTTTT. This codes for CASSDREGKEKLFF.

The chain has TRBV27 and TRBJ1-2, with 7 positions matching TRBD1. The J segment lost 4 bases and the V segment lost 6 bases, leaving 17 bases of the junction unmatched. Germline V CDR1 and CDR2: MNHEY, SMNVEV (reference sequence). The CDR3 sequence is 17 residues long. The CDR3: CASSEMASGGPIYGYTF. The CDR3 nucleotides are TGTGCCAGCAGCGAAATGGCATCAGGGGGGCCTATCTATGGCTACACCTTC.

The chain joins TRBV12-5 to TRBJ1-6; TRBD1 matches at 10 bases. The trim removed 2 bases at V and 7 bases at J, leaving 17 bases unmatched. Germline CDR1 is LGHNT and CDR2 is FRNRAP. The CDR3 extends over 20 amino acids. CDR3 DNA sequence: TGTGCTAGTGGTTTGATAGTCCGGATCCGGGACAGGGGTCGAAATTCACCCCTCCACTTT. It translates to CASGLIVRIRDRGRNSPLHF.